The 13 T cell receptor beta chains presented below share a single source sample, sequenced in a study of blood T cell repertoires in COVID-19. Sequencing used immunoSEQ multiplex PCR; TCRdb keeps in-frame clones, though not all of them. Of about 60,000 clones listed, 90% are singletons. Sequencing used peripheral blood. The receptors derive from a man aged 55-75 years with active COVID-19.

The chain couples TRBV6-5 to TRBJ1-3, with 10 bases that match TRBD1. The CDR3 has 15 residues. In germline, CDR1 is MNHEY, CDR2 SVGAGI. After removal of 4 bases from V and 4 bases from J, the junction contained 4 bases not matched to a gene. This CDR3 is CASSFGTGDGNTIYF. The CDR3 DNA sequence: TGTGCCAGCAGTTTCGGGACAGGGGACGGAAACACCATATATTTT.

This chain connects TRBV30 to TRBJ2-7; D gene ambiguous. With 0 bases removed from V and 0 bases from J, the gap between germline ends came to 9 bases. Germline loops: CDR1 GTSNPN, CDR2 SVGIG (reference sequence). This CDR3 spans 14 amino acids. This CDR3 reads CAWSVGPGSYEQYF. CDR3 DNA sequence: TGTGCCTGGAGTGTCGGCCCAGGCTCCTACGAGCAGTACTTC.

The chain uses TRBV27 and TRBJ1-5; TRBD1 matches at 9 bases. CDR3 size: 19 residues. CDR1 is MNHEY, CDR2 SMNVEV, per germline (reference sequence). Trimming removed 1 base from V and 2 bases from J; junction bases left unmatched: 12. The CDR3 region has the DNA TGTGCCAGCAGTTTATTCGGTACGGACAGGGGAATCGGCAATCAGCCCCAGCATTTT. It translates to CASSLFGTDRGIGNQPQHF.

The chain combines TRBV6-4 with TRBJ2-2; 7 nucleotides agree with TRBD1. V was clipped by 5 bases and J by 1 base; unmatched bases: 4. Germline values: CDR1 MRHNA, CDR2 SNTAGT. This CDR3 comprises 15 residues. CDR3 sequence reads: CASSSGTVNTGELFF. The CDR3 nucleotides are TGTGCCAGCAGTTCCGGGACAGTGAACACCGGGGAGCTGTTTTTT.

The V and J genes are TRBV6-6 and TRBJ2-5, with D possibly being TRBD2 (5 bases). Trimming shortened V by 5 bases and J by 5 bases, and 9 bases separated the two germline ends. The CDR3 is made up of 12 amino acids. From germline, CDR1 is MNHNY and CDR2 SVGAGI (reference sequence). The chain's CDR3 is CASSSGLETQYF. The CDR3 bases are TGTGCCAGCAGTAGCGGTCTGGAGACCCAGTACTTC.

V is TRBV28 and J is TRBJ2-7; a possible D gene is TRBD1 (6 bases). The CDR3 extends over 14 amino acids. In germline, CDR1 is MDHEN, CDR2 SYDVKM. V was clipped by 4 bases and J by 3 bases, with 13 bases between them. CDR3 protein: CASSSQGFFYEQYF. CDR3 bases: TGTGCCAGCAGTTCACAGGGCTTTTTCTACGAGCAGTACTTC.

This clone was observed once. The V and J genes are TRBV24-1 and TRBJ1-1; D is unclear. The CDR3 loop spans 13 amino acids. From germline, CDR1 is KGHDR and CDR2 SFDVKD. The V and J ends lost 4 bases and 5 bases respectively, with 10 bases between them. For the CDR3, the DNA is TGTGCCACCAGTGAACCCGGTAGAACTGAAGCTTTCTTT. This sequence encodes CATSEPGRTEAFF.

The chain combines TRBV3-1 (or the pseudogene TRBV3-2) with TRBJ2-5; D uncertain. Between the trimmed V and J ends, which lost 1 base and 3 bases, there was a span of 15 bases. This CDR3 contains 16 residues. Germline V CDR1 and CDR2: LGHDT, YNNKEL (reference sequence). CDR3 region: CASSQVHGTRKETQYF. DNA for the CDR3: TGTGCCAGCAGCCAAGTTCATGGCACCCGCAAAGAGACCCAGTACTTC.

The chain recombines TRBV2 with TRBJ2-7; 7 bases map to TRBD2. V shed 3 bases and J 6 bases; nucleotides not matched to a gene: 11. The germline gives CDR1 SNHLY, CDR2 FYNNEI. The CDR3 is 15 residues long. CDR3 DNA: TGTGCCAGCAGTGAGGGGGGGGTCACACCACCCGAGCAGTACTTC. It is translated as CASSEGGVTPPEQYF.

This clone was seen a single time. V usage is TRBV7-3 and J usage is TRBJ2-7; D is perhaps TRBD1 (6 bases). This CDR3 spans 16 amino acids. Trimming took 1 base from V and 3 from J, leaving 16 bases between them. Germline V gene sequence: CDR1 SGHTA, CDR2 FQGTGA. The CDR3 bases are TGTGCCAGCAGCTTAATGTCAGTGGGACAAGGCTACGAGCAGTACTTC. This gives the protein CASSLMSVGQGYEQYF.

This sequence joins TRBV4-3 and TRBJ2-7, with 10 nucleotides matching TRBD2. The CDR3 totals 16 residues. Germline CDR1 LGHNA, CDR2 YSLEER. Trimming removed 1 base from V and 7 bases from J; junction bases left unmatched: 10. Here the CDR3 reads CASSQGLAGVLREQYF. CDR3 DNA sequence: TGCGCCAGCAGCCAAGGGCTAGCGGGAGTACTAAGGGAGCAGTACTTC.

V is TRBV5-1 and J is TRBJ1-1; 9 bases fit TRBD1. The ends lost 4 bases at V and 8 bases at J; junction bases unmatched: 9. The CDR3 has 14 residues. The germline V gene has CDR1 SGHRS and CDR2 YFSETQ. The CDR3 protein is CASSDTGGTGEAFF. The CDR3 DNA sequence: TGCGCCAGCAGCGATACAGGGGGCACGGGGGAAGCTTTCTTT.

This chain links TRBV6-6 with TRBJ1-3, with TRBD1 matching 9 bases. Germline assignment: CDR1 MNHNY and CDR2 SVGAGI (reference sequence). The CDR3 spans 13 residues. V lost 2 bases to trimming and J lost 7 bases; unmatched junction nucleotides: 0. The CDR3 sequence is CASSYGQGNTIYF. The CDR3 nucleotides are TGTGCCAGCAGTTACGGACAGGGGAACACCATATATTTT.